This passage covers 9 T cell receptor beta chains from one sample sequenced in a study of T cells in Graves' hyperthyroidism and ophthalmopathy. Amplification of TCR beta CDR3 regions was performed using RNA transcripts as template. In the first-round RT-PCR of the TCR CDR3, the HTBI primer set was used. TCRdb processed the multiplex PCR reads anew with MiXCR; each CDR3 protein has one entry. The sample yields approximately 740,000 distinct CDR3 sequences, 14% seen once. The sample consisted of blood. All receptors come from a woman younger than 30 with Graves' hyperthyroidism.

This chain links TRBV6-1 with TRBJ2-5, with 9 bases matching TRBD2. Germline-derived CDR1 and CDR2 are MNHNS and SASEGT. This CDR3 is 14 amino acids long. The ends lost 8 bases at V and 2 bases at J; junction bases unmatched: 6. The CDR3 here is CASGRLAAQETQYF. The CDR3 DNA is TGTGCCAGCGGGCGACTAGCGGCACAAGAGACCCAGTACTTC.

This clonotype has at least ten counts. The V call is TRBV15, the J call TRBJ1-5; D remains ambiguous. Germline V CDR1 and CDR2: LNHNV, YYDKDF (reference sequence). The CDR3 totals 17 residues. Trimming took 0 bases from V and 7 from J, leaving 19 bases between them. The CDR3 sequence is CATSRDPRTVPGQPQHF. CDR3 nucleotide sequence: TGTGCCACCAGCAGAGATCCCCGGACTGTTCCGGGCCAGCCCCAGCATTTT.

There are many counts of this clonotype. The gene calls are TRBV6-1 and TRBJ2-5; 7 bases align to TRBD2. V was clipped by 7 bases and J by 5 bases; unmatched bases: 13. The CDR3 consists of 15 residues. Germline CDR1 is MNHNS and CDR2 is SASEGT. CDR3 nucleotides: TGTGCCAGCACTGACGCCGGGGGGTGGATCGAGACCCAGTACTTC. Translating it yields CASTDAGGWIETQYF.

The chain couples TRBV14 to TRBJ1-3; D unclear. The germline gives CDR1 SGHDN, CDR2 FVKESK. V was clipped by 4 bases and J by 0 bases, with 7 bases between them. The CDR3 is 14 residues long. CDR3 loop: CASSPSLSGNTIYF. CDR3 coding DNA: TGTGCCAGCAGCCCCAGCCTCTCTGGAAACACCATATATTTT.

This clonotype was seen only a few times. CDR3 protein: CASSLRGGRQETQYF. The CDR3 DNA follows: TGTGCCAGCAGCTTACGGGGCGGGAGGCAAGAGACCCAGTACTTC. The chain carries TRBV7-2 and TRBJ2-5; 8 bases align to TRBD2. The germline V gene has CDR1 SGHTA and CDR2 FQGNSA. The CDR3 is 15 amino acids. The trim removed 2 bases at V and 2 bases at J, leaving 4 bases unmatched.

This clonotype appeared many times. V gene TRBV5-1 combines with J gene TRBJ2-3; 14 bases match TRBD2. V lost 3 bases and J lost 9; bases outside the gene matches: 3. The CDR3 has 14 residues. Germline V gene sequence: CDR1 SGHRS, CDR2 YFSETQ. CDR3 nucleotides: TGCGCCAGCAGCTCAGGGACTAGCGGGAGAACGCAGTATTTT. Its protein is CASSSGTSGRTQYF.

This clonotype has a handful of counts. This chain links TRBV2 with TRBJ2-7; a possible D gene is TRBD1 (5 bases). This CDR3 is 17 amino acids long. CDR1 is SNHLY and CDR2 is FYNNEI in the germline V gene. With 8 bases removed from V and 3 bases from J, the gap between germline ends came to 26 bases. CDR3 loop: CASSPQVSGMTLYEQYF. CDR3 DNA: TGTGCCAGCTCCCCACAGGTATCAGGGATGACACTCTACGAGCAGTACTTC.

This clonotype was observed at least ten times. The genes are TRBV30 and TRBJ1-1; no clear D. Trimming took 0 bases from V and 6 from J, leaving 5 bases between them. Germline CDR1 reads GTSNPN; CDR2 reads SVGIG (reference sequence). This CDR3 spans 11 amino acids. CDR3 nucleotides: TGTGCCTGGAGTGTAAGTGCTGAAGCTTTCTTT. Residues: CAWSVSAEAFF.

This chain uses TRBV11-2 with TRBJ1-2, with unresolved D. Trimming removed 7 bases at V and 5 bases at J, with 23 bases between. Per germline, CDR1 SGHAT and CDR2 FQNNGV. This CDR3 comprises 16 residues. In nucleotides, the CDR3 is TGTGCCAGCACCCGGGCCCGCACCGACGGTGGGTATGGCTACACCTTC. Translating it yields CASTRARTDGGYGYTF.